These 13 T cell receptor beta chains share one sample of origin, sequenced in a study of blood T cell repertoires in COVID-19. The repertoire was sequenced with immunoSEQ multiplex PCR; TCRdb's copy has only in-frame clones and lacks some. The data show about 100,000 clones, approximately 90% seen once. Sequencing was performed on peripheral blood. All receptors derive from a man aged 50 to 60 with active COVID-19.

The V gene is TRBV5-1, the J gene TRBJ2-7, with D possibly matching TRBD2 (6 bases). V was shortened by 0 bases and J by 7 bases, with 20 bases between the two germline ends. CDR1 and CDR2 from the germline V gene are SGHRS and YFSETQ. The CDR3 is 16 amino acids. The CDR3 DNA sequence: TGCGCCAGCAGCTTGGACCCCGGGACTCGCGTCGGGGAGCAGTACTTC. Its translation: CASSLDPGTRVGEQYF. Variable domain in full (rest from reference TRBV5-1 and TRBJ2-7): KAGVTQTPRYLIKTRGQQVTLSCSPISGHRSVSWYQQTPGQGLQFLFEYFSETQRNKGNFPGRFSGRQFSNSRSEMNVSTLELGDSALYLCASSLDPGTRVGEQYFGPGTRLTVT.

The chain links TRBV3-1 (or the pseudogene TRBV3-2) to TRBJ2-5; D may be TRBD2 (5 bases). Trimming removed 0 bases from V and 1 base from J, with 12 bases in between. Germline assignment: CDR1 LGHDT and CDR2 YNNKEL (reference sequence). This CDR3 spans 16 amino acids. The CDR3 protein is CASSQDVAGVQETQYF. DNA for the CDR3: TGTGCCAGCAGCCAAGACGTGGCCGGGGTCCAAGAGACCCAGTACTTC.

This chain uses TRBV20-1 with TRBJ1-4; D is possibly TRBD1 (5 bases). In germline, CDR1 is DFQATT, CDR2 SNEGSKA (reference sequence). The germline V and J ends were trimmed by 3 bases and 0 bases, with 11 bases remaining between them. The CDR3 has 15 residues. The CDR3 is CSASGAFATNEKLFF. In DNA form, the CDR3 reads TGCAGTGCTAGTGGGGCGTTTGCAACTAATGAAAAACTGTTTTTT.

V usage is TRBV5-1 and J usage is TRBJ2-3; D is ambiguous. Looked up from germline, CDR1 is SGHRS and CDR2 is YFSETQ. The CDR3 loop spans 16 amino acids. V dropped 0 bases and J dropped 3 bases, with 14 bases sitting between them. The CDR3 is CASSLVPGTRTDTQYF. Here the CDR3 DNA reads TGCGCCAGCAGCTTGGTACCGGGTACCCGGACAGATACGCAGTATTTT.

CDR3 sequence (DNA): TGTGCCAGTAGCAATCCCCTAGCGGGAGAGGAGACCCAGTACTTC. It translates to CASSNPLAGEETQYF. This sequence joins TRBV19 and TRBJ2-5, with 10 bases lining up with TRBD2. CDR3 size: 15 residues. Trimming at V came to 6 bases and at J to 5 bases, leaving 9 bases not matched to a gene. CDR1 and CDR2 (germline): LNHDA, SQIVND (reference sequence).

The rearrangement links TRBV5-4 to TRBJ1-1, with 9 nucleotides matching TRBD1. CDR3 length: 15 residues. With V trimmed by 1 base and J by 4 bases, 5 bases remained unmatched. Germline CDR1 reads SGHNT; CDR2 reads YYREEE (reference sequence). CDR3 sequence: CASSLPGQGGTEAFF. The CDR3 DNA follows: TGTGCCAGCAGCTTGCCGGGACAGGGAGGCACTGAAGCTTTCTTT.

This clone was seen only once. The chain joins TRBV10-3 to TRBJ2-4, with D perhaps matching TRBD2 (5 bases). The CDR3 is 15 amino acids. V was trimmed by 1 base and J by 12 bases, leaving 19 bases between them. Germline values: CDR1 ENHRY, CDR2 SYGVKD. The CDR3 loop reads CAISELSGAATPQYF. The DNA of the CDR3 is TGTGCCATCAGTGAGTTGAGCGGCGCAGCAACTCCTCAGTACTTC.

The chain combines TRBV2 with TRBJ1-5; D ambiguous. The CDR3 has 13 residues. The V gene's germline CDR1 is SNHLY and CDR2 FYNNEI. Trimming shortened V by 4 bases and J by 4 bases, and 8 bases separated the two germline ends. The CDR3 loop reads CASSGQTNQPQHF. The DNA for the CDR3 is TGTGCCAGCAGTGGGCAGACTAATCAGCCCCAGCATTTT.

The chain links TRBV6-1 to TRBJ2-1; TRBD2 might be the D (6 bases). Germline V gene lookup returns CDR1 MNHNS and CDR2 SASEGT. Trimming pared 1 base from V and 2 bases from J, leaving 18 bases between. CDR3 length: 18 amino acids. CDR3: CASSEGLVKSRAYNEQFF. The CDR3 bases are TGTGCCAGCAGTGAAGGACTAGTTAAGTCAAGGGCCTACAATGAGCAGTTCTTC.

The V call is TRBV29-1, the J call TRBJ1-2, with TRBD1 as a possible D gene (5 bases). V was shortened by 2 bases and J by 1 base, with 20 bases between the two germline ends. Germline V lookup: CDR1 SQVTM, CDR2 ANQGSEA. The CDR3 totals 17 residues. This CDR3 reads CSVERGQGNKHNYGYTF. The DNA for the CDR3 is TGCAGCGTTGAAAGAGGCCAGGGCAATAAGCATAACTATGGCTACACCTTC.

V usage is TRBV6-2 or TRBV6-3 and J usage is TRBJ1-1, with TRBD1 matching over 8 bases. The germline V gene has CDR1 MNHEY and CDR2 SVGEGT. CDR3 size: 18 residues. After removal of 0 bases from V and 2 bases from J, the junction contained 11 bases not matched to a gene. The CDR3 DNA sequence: TGTGCCAGCAGTTACTCGCGCAGGGGGCTCCTTGTCAACACTGAAGCTTTCTTT. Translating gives CASSYSRRGLLVNTEAFF.

This CDR3 is CASSGRQGAVSDEQYF. The DNA of the CDR3 is TGTGCCAGTAGTGGACGACAGGGGGCGGTCAGCGACGAGCAGTACTTC. The chain is built from TRBV19 and TRBJ2-7, with TRBD1 matching 10 bases. This CDR3 is built from 16 residues. The V gene end was trimmed by 5 bases and the J gene end by 5 bases; junction bases not matched to a gene: 12. Germline values: CDR1 LNHDA, CDR2 SQIVND (reference sequence). Filled out from reference TRBV19 and TRBJ2-7, the complete variable domain reads DGGITQSPKYLFRKEGQNVTLSCEQNLNHDAMYWYRQDPGQGLRLIYYSQIVNDFQKGDIAEGYSVSREKKESFPLTVTSAQKNPTAFYLCASSGRQGAVSDEQYFGPGTRLTVT.

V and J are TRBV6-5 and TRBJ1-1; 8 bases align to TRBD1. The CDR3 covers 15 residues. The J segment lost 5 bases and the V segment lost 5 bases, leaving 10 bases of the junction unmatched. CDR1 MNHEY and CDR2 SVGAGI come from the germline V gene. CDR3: CASSPRTGTKTEAFF. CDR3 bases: TGTGCCAGCAGTCCGCGGACAGGGACGAAAACTGAAGCTTTCTTT.